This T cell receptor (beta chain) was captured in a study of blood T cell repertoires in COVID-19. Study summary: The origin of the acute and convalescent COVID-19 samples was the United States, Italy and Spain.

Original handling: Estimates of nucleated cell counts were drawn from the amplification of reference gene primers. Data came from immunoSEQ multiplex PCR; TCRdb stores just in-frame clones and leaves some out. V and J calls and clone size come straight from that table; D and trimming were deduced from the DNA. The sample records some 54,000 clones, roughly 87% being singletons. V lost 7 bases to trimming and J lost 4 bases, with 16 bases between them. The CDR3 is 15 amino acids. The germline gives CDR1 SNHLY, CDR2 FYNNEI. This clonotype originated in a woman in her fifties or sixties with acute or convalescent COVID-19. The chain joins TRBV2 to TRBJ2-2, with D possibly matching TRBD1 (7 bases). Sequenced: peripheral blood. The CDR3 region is CASTGRRDSTGELFF. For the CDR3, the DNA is TGTGCCAGCACGGGTCGGCGGGACAGCACCGGGGAGCTGTTTTTT. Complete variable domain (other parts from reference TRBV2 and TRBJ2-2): EPEVTQTPSHQVTQMGQEVILRCVPISNHLYFYWYRQILGQKVEFLVSFYNNEISEKSEIFDDQFSVERPDGSNFTLKIRSTKLEDSAMYFCASTGRRDSTGELFFGEGSRLTVL.